Each of the 15 T cell receptor beta chains below was sequenced from the same sample in a study of glioma-infiltrating T cells after dendritic cell vaccination. Stated time point: after dendritic cell vaccination, including at tumor progression/relapse. The repertoire was sequenced with immunoSEQ multiplex PCR; TCRdb's copy has only in-frame clones and lacks some. The sample has more than 75,000 clones; around 83% are singletons. Sequenced material: blood, taken after dendritic cell vaccination. Receptor source: a human donor with glioblastoma.

This clone has just a few counts. V and J are TRBV5-1 and TRBJ1-1, with D uncertain. Per the germline V gene, CDR1 is SGHRS and CDR2 is YFSETQ. CDR3 length: 15 amino acids. The V and J ends lost 1 base and 2 bases respectively, with 12 bases between them. The CDR3 nucleotides are TGCGCCAGCAGCTTGTTGAACGGAGGAAACACTGAAGCTTTCTTT. Translated: CASSLLNGGNTEAFF.

The rearrangement uses TRBV9 and TRBJ2-2, with 11 nucleotides matching TRBD2. The CDR3 sequence is 16 residues long. Germline V lookup: CDR1 SGDLS, CDR2 YYNGEE. After removal of 3 bases from V and 0 bases from J, the junction contained 1 base not matched to a gene. CDR3: CASSASGGPNTGELFF. The CDR3 region has the DNA TGTGCCAGCAGCGCTAGCGGGGGGCCGAACACCGGGGAGCTGTTTTTT.

The chain has TRBV7-3 and TRBJ2-1, with TRBD2 matching 8 bases. Germline V gene lookup returns CDR1 SGHTA and CDR2 FQGTGA. With V trimmed by 3 bases and J by 9 bases, 10 bases remained unmatched. This CDR3 spans 15 amino acids. This CDR3 is CASSLRGGGYSEQFF. CDR3 DNA sequence: TGTGCCAGCAGCTTGCGTGGCGGGGGGTATAGTGAGCAGTTCTTC.

The chain joins TRBV12-5 to TRBJ1-6; no firm D call. This CDR3 has 17 amino acids. Germline V gene data show CDR1 as LGHNT and CDR2 as FRNRAP. The germline V and J ends were trimmed by 2 bases and 4 bases, with 15 bases remaining between them. The CDR3 nucleotides read TGTGCTAGTGGTTTGTCGCAAGGCGCAGGTTATAATTCACCCCTCCACTTT. Protein: CASGLSQGAGYNSPLHF.

The chain recombines TRBV30 with TRBJ2-5, with D tentatively TRBD2 (7 bases). Germline V gene sequence: CDR1 GTSNPN, CDR2 SVGIG (reference sequence). Trimming cost V 5 bases and J 2 bases, with 18 bases left between them. The CDR3 runs to 15 residues. The CDR3 sequence is CAWDTGGPLQETQYF. The DNA for the CDR3 is TGTGCCTGGGATACCGGGGGGCCGTTACAAGAGACCCAGTACTTC.

This rearrangement joins TRBV9 to TRBJ1-4; perhaps TRBD1 as D (6 bases). The CDR3 has 13 residues. Germline V gene lookup returns CDR1 SGDLS and CDR2 YYNGEE. The V and J ends lost 4 bases and 8 bases respectively, with 12 bases between them. CDR3 sequence (DNA): TGTGCCAGCAGCCGGAACAGGGACGAAAAACTGTTTTTT. It yields the protein CASSRNRDEKLFF.

The chain uses TRBV10-3 and TRBJ2-3, with D possibly being TRBD1 (5 bases). V was trimmed by 4 bases and J by 1 base, leaving 12 bases between them. The length of the CDR3 is 15 residues. Germline V lookup: CDR1 ENHRY, CDR2 SYGVKD. This CDR3 is CAISADKVGTDTQYF. The CDR3 coding sequence is TGTGCCATCAGTGCGGACAAGGTCGGCACAGATACGCAGTATTTT.

The rearrangement uses TRBV6-6 and TRBJ1-1, with D possibly being TRBD1 (5 bases). Trimming stripped 0 bases from V and 6 bases from J, with 11 bases between. The CDR3 length is 14 residues. Germline V gene lookup returns CDR1 MNHNY and CDR2 SVGAGI (reference sequence). The CDR3 bases are TGTGCCAGCAGTTACTCGCGGGGGGAGGCTGAAGCTTTCTTT. Translation: CASSYSRGEAEAFF.

The chain links TRBV7-9 to TRBJ2-5; D gene uncertain. CDR1 is SEHNR, CDR2 FQNEAQ, per germline (reference sequence). The germline V and J ends were trimmed by 4 bases and 5 bases, with 5 bases remaining between them. The CDR3 contains 11 residues. As DNA, the CDR3 is TGTGCCAGCAGCTCCTCCGAGACCCAGTACTTC. It is translated as CASSSSETQYF.

The V gene is TRBV10-3, the J gene TRBJ2-1, with 7 bases matching TRBD1. J gave up 3 bases and V 10 bases, and 6 bases lay outside the gene matches. The germline V gene has CDR1 ENHRY and CDR2 SYGVKD. CDR3 length equals 13 residues. For the CDR3, the DNA is TGTGCCACACAGGGGATAAACTACAATGAGCAGTTCTTC. It yields the protein CATQGINYNEQFF.

This chain joins TRBV5-1 and TRBJ2-3; 8 nucleotides line up with TRBD2. The V and J ends lost 2 bases and 3 bases, in that order; junction bases with no gene match: 5. The CDR3 runs to 15 residues. Germline V CDR1 and CDR2: SGHRS, YFSETQ. This CDR3 is CASSLRGGSTDTQYF. The CDR3 nucleotides read TGCGCCAGCAGCTTACGGGGGGGCTCGACAGATACGCAGTATTTT.

This chain connects TRBV7-6 to TRBJ1-4; 7 bases are a match to TRBD1. Trimming at V came to 3 bases and at J to 3 bases, leaving 1 base not matched to a gene. Germline assignment: CDR1 SGHVS and CDR2 FNYEAQ. This CDR3 has 14 amino acids. CDR3 residues: CASSLTGPNEKLFF. The CDR3 DNA sequence: TGTGCCAGCAGCTTGACAGGGCCTAATGAAAAACTGTTTTTT.

The CDR3 reads CASSENRGETQYF. The CDR3 DNA is TGTGCCAGCAGTGAAAACAGGGGGGAGACCCAGTACTTC. The chain links TRBV2 to TRBJ2-5; 8 nucleotides align to TRBD1. The ends lost 2 bases at V and 5 bases at J; junction bases unmatched: 1. CDR1 and CDR2 from the germline V gene are SNHLY and FYNNEI. The CDR3 length is 13 residues.

The J gene is TRBJ2-5, the V gene TRBV12-5; 7 nucleotides line up with TRBD1. Germline assignment: CDR1 LGHNT and CDR2 FRNRAP. The CDR3 runs to 14 residues. The junction had 4 bases not matched to a gene; V was cut back by 4 bases and J by 2 bases. Here the CDR3 reads CASGSDRRQETQYF. Here the CDR3 DNA reads TGTGCTAGTGGTTCGGACAGGAGACAAGAGACCCAGTACTTC.

This clone has a single count. The J gene is TRBJ1-2, the V gene TRBV19; D is perhaps TRBD1 (5 bases). The V gene lost 4 bases and the J gene lost 3 bases, with 18 bases spanning the gap. CDR3 length: 16 residues. CDR1 and CDR2 (germline): LNHDA, SQIVND (reference sequence). The CDR3 region is CASSNHRGRRDYGYTF. The CDR3 DNA is TGTGCCAGTAGTAACCACCGGGGACGGAGGGACTATGGCTACACCTTC.